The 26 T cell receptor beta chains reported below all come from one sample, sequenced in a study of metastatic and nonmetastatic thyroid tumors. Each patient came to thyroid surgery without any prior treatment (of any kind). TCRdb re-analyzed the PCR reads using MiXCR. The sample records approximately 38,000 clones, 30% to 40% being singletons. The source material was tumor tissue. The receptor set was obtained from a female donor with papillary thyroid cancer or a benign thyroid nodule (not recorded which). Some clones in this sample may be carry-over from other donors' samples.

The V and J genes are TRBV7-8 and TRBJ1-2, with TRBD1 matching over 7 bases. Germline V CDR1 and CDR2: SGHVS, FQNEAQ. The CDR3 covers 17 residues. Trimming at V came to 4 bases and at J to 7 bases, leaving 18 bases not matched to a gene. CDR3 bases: TGTGCCAGCAGCTCAGCGTACCGACTACAGGGGCGGGCTGGCTACACCTTC. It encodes CASSSAYRLQGRAGYTF.

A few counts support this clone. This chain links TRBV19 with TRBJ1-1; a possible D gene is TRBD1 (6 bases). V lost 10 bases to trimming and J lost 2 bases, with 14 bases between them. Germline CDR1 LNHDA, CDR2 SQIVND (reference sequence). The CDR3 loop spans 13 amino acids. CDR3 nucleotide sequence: TGTGCCACATCGGACAGTTTTAACACTGAAGCTTTCTTT. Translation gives CATSDSFNTEAFF.

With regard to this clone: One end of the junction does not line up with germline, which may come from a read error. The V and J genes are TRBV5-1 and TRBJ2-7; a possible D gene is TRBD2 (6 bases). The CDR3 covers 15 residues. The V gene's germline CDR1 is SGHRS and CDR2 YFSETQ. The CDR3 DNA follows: TGCGCCAGCAGCTTGGTCGGGGGAGAAGCCTACGGGCAGTACTTC. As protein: CASSLVGGEAYGQYF.

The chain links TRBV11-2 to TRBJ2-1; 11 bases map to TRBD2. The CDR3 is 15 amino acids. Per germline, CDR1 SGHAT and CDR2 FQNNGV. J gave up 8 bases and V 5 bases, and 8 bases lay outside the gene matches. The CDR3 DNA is TGTGCCAGCAGCCGAACCCTAGCGGGAGGCCATGAGCAGTTCTTC. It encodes CASSRTLAGGHEQFF.

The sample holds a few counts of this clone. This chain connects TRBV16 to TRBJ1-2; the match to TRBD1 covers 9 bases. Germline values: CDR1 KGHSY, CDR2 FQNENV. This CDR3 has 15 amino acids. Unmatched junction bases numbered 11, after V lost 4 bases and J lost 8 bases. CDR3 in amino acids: CASSLTGGRSEGYTF. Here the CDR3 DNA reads TGTGCCAGCAGCCTTACAGGGGGCCGATCGGAGGGCTACACCTTC. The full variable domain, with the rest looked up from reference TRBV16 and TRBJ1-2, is GEEVAQTPKHLVRGEGQKAKLYCAPIKGHSYVFWYQQVLKNEFKFLISFQNENVFDETGMPKERFSAKCLPNSPCSLEIQATKLEDSAVYFCASSLTGGRSEGYTFGSGTRLTVV.

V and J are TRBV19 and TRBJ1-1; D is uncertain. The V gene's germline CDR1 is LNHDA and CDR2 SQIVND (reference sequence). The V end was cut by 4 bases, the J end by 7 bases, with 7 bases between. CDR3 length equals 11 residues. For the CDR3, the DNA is TGTGCCAGTAGTACGGGTGTTGAAGCTTTCTTT. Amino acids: CASSTGVEAFF.

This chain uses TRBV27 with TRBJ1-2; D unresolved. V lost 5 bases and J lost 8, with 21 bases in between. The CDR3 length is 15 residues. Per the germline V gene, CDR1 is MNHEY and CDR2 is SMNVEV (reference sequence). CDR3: CASSPFHGSPKGYTF. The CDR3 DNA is TGTGCCAGCAGTCCCTTTCATGGATCTCCCAAGGGCTACACCTTC.

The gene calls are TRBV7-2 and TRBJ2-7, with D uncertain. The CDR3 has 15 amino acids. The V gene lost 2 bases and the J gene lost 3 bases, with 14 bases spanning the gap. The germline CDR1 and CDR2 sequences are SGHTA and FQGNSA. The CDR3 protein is CASSLLRGSRYEQYF. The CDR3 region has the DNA TGTGCCAGCAGCTTACTCCGTGGTAGCCGCTACGAGCAGTACTTC.

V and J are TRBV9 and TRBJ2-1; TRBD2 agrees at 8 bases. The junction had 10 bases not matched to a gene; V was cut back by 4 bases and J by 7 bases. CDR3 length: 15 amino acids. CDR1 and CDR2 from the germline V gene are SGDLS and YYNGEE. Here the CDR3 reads CASSNSGNGYNEQFF. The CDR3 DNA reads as TGTGCCAGCAGCAATAGCGGGAATGGTTATAATGAGCAGTTCTTC.

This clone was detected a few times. The CDR3: CASSVSGRYEQYF. In DNA, the CDR3 is TGTGCCAGCAGTGTTAGCGGGAGATACGAGCAGTACTTC. The V call is TRBV6-1, the J call TRBJ2-7, with 9 bases identical to TRBD2. The germline V gene has CDR1 MNHNS and CDR2 SASEGT. V gave up 4 bases and J gave up 4 bases; unmatched junction bases: 2. The CDR3 length is 13 residues.

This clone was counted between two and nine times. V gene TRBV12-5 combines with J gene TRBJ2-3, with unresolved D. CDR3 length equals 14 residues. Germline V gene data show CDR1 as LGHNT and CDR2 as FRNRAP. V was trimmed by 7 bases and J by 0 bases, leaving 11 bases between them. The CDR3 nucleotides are TGTGCTAGTGAACCTTCAACAAGCACAGATACGCAGTATTTT. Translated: CASEPSTSTDTQYF. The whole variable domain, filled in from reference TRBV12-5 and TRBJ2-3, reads DARVTQTPRHKVTEMGQEVTMRCQPILGHNTVFWYRQTMMQGLELLAYFRNRAPLDDSGMPKDRFSAEMPDATLATLKIQPSEPRDSAVYFCASEPSTSTDTQYFGPGTRLTVL.

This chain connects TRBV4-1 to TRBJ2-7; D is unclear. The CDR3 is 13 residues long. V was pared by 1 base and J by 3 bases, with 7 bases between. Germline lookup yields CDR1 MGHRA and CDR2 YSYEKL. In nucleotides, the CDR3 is TGCGCCAGCAGCCAAGGAACAGACTACGAGCAGTACTTC. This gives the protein CASSQGTDYEQYF.

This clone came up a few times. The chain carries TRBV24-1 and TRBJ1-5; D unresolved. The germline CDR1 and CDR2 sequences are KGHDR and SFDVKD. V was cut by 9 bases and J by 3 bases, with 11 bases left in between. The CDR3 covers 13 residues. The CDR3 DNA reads TGTGCCACCCAGGCAGCCTACAATCAGCCCCAGCATTTT. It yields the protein CATQAAYNQPQHF.

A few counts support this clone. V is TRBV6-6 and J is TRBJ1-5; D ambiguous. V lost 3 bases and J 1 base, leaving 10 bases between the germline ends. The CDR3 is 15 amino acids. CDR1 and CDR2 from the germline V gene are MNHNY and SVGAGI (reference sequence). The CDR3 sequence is CASSYSLDSNQPQHF. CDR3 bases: TGTGCCAGCAGTTATTCCCTGGACAGCAATCAGCCCCAGCATTTT.

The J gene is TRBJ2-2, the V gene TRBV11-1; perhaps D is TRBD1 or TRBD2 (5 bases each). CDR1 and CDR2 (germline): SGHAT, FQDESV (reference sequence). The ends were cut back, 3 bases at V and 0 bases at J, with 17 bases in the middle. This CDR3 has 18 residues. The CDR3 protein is CASSFRDGAMPNTGELFF. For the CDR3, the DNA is TGTGCCAGCAGCTTCCGGGACGGAGCAATGCCGAACACCGGGGAGCTGTTTTTT.

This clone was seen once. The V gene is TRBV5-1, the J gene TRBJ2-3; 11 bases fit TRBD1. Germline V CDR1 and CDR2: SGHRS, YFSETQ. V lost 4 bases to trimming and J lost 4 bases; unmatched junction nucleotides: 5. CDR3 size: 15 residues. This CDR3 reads CASSQDRGRSDTQYF. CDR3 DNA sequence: TGCGCCAGCAGCCAGGACAGGGGGCGGTCAGATACGCAGTATTTT.

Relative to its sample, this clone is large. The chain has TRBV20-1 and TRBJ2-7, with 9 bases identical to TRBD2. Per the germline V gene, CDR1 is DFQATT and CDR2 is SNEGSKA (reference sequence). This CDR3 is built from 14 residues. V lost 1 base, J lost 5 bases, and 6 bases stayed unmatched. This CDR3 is CSARVSSGTNEQYF. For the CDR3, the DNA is TGCAGTGCTAGAGTGTCTAGCGGGACAAACGAGCAGTACTTC.

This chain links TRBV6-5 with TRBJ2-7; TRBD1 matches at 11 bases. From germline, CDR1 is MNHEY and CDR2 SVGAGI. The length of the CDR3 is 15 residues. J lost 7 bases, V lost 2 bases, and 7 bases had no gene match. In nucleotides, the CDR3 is TGTGCCAGCAGTTACCCGGGACAGGGGGTTTGGGAGCAGTACTTC. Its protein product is CASSYPGQGVWEQYF.

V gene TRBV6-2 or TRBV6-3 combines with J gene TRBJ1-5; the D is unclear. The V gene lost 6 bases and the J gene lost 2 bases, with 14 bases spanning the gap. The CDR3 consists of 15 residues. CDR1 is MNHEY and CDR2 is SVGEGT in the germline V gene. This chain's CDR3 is CASRTQAKGNQPQHF. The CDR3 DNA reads TGTGCCAGCAGGACTCAGGCTAAAGGCAATCAGCCCCAGCATTTT.

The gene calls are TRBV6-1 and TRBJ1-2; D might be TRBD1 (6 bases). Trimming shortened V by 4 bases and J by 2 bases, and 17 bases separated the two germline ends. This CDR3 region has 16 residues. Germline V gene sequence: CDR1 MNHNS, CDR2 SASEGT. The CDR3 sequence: CASSGTEETGNYGYTF. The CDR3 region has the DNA TGTGCCAGCAGTGGAACCGAAGAGACAGGCAACTATGGCTACACCTTC.

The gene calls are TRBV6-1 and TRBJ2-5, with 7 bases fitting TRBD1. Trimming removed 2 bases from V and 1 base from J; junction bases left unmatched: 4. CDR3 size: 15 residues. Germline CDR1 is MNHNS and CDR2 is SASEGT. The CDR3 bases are TGTGCCAGCAGTGAAACCTGGACAGGCCAAGAGACCCAGTACTTC. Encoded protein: CASSETWTGQETQYF.

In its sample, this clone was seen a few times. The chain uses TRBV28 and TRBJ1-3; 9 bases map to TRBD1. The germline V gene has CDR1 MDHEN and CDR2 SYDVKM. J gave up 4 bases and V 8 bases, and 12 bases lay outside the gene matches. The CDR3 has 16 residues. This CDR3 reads CASSSVGTGIGNTIYF. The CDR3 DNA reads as TGTGCCAGCTCGTCCGTGGGGACAGGGATCGGAAACACCATATATTTT.

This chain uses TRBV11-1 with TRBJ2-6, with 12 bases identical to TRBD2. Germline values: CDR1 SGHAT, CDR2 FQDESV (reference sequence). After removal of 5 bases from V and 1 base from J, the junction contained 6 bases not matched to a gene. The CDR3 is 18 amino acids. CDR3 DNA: TGTGCCAGCAGCATCTTACTAGCGGGAGGTTCTGGGGCCAACGTCCTGACTTTC. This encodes CASSILLAGGSGANVLTF.

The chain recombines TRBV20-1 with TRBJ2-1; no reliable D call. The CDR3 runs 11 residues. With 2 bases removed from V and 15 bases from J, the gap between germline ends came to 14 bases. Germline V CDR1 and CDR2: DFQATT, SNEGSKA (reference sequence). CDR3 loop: CSARIPGIGFF. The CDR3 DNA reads TGCAGTGCTAGAATACCCGGAATCGGGTTCTTC.

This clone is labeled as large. The CDR3 DNA reads as TGTGCCAGCAGACGACCGGGACCCACAGATACGCAGTATTTT. The encoded protein is CASRRPGPTDTQYF. The V and J genes are TRBV7-2 and TRBJ2-3; the D gene could be TRBD1 or TRBD2 (5 bases each). CDR3 length: 14 residues. CDR1 is SGHTA and CDR2 is FQGNSA in the germline V gene. V was shortened by 6 bases and J by 2 bases, with 12 bases between the two germline ends.

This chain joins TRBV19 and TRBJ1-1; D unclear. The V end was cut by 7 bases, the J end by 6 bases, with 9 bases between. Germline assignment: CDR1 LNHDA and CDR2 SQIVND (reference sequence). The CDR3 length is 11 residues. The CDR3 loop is CASISTAEAFF. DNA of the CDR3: TGTGCCAGTATTTCGACGGCTGAAGCTTTCTTT.